This T cell receptor (beta chain) was retrieved from a study of regulatory T cells in long-lasting Graves disease. Background on the study: Newly diagnosed Graves' patients had taken antithyroid drugs under 3 months. Notes on the study in general: Patients with persistent disease showed a bias toward TRBV28, TRBJ1-2 and TRBJ2-5. Public clonotype sharing was higher in persistent than newly diagnosed patients.

Described time point: newly diagnosed GD, antithyroid drugs for less than 3 months. PBMC RNA served as the TCR library source. The peripheral blood volume drawn was about 10 milliliters, and it was collected into EDTA tubes. Both iRepertoire HTBI primers and Arm-PCR of CDR3 regions were used to build the TCR beta libraries. TCRdb recomputed calls from the multiplex PCR reads with MiXCR, one row per CDR3 protein. The table shows 530,000 or so distinct CDR3 sequences, with roughly 16% occurring only once. V was cut by 7 bases and J by 7 bases, with 17 bases left in between. The CDR3 covers 14 residues. Germline V gene sequence: CDR1 MNHNS, CDR2 SASEGT. With respect to this clonotype: Its antigen is currently unknown.

These data were also reused for a study on T cells in Graves' hyperthyroidism and ophthalmopathy.

The sequence derives from a man aged 18 to 30 with Graves disease. The gene calls are TRBV6-1 and TRBJ1-5, with D possibly TRBD1 on 6 matching bases. Sequences were derived from peripheral blood mononuclear cells (PBMCs), sampled at new diagnosis, from a patient treated with antithyroid drugs. CDR3: CASTPREGVQPQHF. Here the CDR3 DNA reads TGTGCCAGCACTCCCCGTGAGGGGGTCCAGCCCCAGCATTTT.